The clone carrying this TCR beta chain has a single count. This entry comes from a study of blood T cell repertoires in COVID-19. Study at large: Some COVID-19 samples were acute and others convalescent; all came from the United States, Italy and Spain. In each case, the material was cDNA or gDNA derived from T cells, B-cell-depleted T cells, or PBMCs.

Per the authors' pipeline: It was from reference gene primer amplification that nucleated cell counts were estimated. The data were produced by immunoSEQ multiplex PCR, yet TCRdb's version contains in-frame clones alone and is incomplete. Clone size and the V and J calls come from that table; the DNA yielded D and trimming. This repertoire shows about 190,000 clones, around 87% found once; its top ten account for roughly 2.9%. The V end lost 3 bases, the J end lost 6 bases, and 8 bases lay between the germline ends. Germline V gives CDR1 SQVTM, CDR2 ANQGSEA. The CDR3 loop spans 11 amino acids. The origin of this receptor is a woman in her twenties or thirties with active or convalescent COVID-19. Specimen: peripheral blood. V and J are TRBV29-1 and TRBJ1-2; a weak D match, TRBD1 (5 bases). The CDR3 sequence: CSVDGGDGYTF. The CDR3 DNA reads as TGCAGCGTTGATGGAGGGGATGGCTACACCTTC.